The sequence of this TCR beta chain was determined in a study of cytomegalovirus exposure and HLA in healthy donors. Study-level findings and limits: When the data were analyzed later, several of the most significant clusters appeared to be linked to common viral pathogens. Data from an earlier analysis indicated that most TCR beta V segments were productive either about 90% or about 30% of the time. TCR beta sequences reportedly predicted most subjects' HLA-A and HLA-B alleles accurately.

As to this clone: The antigen is unknown.

Germline CDR1 SGHRS, CDR2 YFSETQ. The CDR3 spans 14 residues. The V gene end was trimmed by 3 bases and the J gene end by 0 bases; junction bases not matched to a gene: 2. PCR was performed using 60 Vbeta and 13 Jbeta primers. Profiling relied on immunoSEQ multiplex PCR, and the TCRdb table lists in-frame clones only, not all of them. The repertoire includes around 100,000 clones, roughly 74% of them detected once, and roughly 0.9% sits in the top ten. The origin of this receptor is a woman under 40 in good health and CMV-seronegative. Material for sequencing was PBMCs. V and J are TRBV5-1 and TRBJ1-1; 7 bases are a match to TRBD1. The CDR3 reads CASSSTGMNTEAFF. CDR3 nucleotides: TGCGCCAGCAGCTCGACAGGGATGAACACTGAAGCTTTCTTT.